These 30 T cell receptor beta chains were sequenced from one sample in a study of naive and memory T cell subsets. No antigen has been identified for these receptors. An equimolar mix of two oligonucleotides served as the beta constant-region primer for TRBC1 and TRBC2. The ligated cDNA underwent four PCR rounds using SP2 and nested alpha and beta constant-region primers. TCRdb used MiXCR to reprocess the UMI-ligation and nested PCR reads, holding one entry per CDR3 protein. The profile shows roughly 140,000 distinct CDR3 sequences, under 25% of them singletons. Overall study findings and caveats: Naive repertoires, especially CD8, held a few larger clonotypes, possibly memory cells re-expressing CD45RA.

The sequenced sample consisted of naive CD8+ T cells from blood. The receptors come from a human donor in good health.

The chain uses TRBV7-8 and TRBJ2-5, with TRBD1 identical over 9 bases. Unmatched junction bases numbered 8, after V lost 5 bases and J lost 4 bases. The CDR3 totals 15 residues. CDR1 is SGHVS, CDR2 FQNEAQ, per germline. CDR3 residues: CASSTPGQGRETQYF. The CDR3 bases are TGTGCCAGCAGCACTCCGGGACAGGGAAGAGAGACCCAGTACTTC.

This chain links TRBV21-1 with TRBJ2-3; whether TRBD2, the table's D call, matches the DNA was not checked. TRBV21-1 has pseudogene status. This CDR3 is built from 12 residues. The CDR3 nucleotides are TGTGCCAGCGGGTTAGCGGGAGATACGCAGTATTTT. It specifies CASGLAGDTQYF.

The J gene is TRBJ2-3, the V gene TRBV4-1; the D gene is possibly TRBD1 (5 bases). Germline-derived CDR1 and CDR2 are MGHRA and YSYEKL. V was cut by 0 bases and J by 0 bases, with 13 bases left in between. CDR3 length: 17 residues. In DNA, the CDR3 is TGCGCCAGCAGCCAAGATGCGCAGGGCTTTAGCACAGATACGCAGTATTTT. Its translation is CASSQDAQGFSTDTQYF.

This clonotype has a count of ten or more. The chain joins TRBV28 to TRBJ1-1, with unresolved D. Between the trimmed V and J ends, which lost 2 bases and 0 bases, there was a span of 10 bases. Germline-derived CDR1 and CDR2 are MDHEN and SYDVKM. The CDR3 runs to 15 residues. The CDR3 region is CASSLMGSMNTEAFF. CDR3 sequence (DNA): TGTGCCAGCAGTTTAATGGGGTCCATGAACACTGAAGCTTTCTTT.

This clonotype was observed a few times. The chain carries TRBV11-3 and TRBJ2-2, with 8 positions matching TRBD2. This CDR3 region has 20 residues. The trim removed 2 bases at V and 1 base at J, leaving 15 bases unmatched. CDR1 SGHNT and CDR2 YENEEA come from the germline V gene. CDR3: CASSLCGFSGSPENTGELFF. CDR3 coding DNA: TGTGCCAGCAGCTTATGCGGGTTCAGCGGGAGCCCCGAGAACACCGGGGAGCTGTTTTTT.

In this sample, this clonotype turned up a few times. This chain links TRBV20-1 with TRBJ1-1, with unresolved D. The V end was cut by 1 base, the J end by 0 bases, with 9 bases between. The CDR3 has 14 residues. The germline gives CDR1 DFQATT, CDR2 SNEGSKA (reference sequence). For the CDR3, the DNA is TGCAGTGCTAGAGCTCTCGGCCTGAACACTGAAGCTTTCTTT. Residues: CSARALGLNTEAFF.

The table lists this clonotype with a few counts. The rearrangement links TRBV20-1 to TRBJ1-1; D perhaps matches TRBD1 (5 bases). V lost 6 bases, J lost 7 bases, and 12 bases lay in between. CDR1 and CDR2 from the germline V gene are DFQATT and SNEGSKA (reference sequence). The CDR3 has 11 residues. CDR3 residues: CSAGFQGEAFF. CDR3 in DNA: TGCAGTGCCGGTTTTCAGGGTGAAGCTTTCTTT.

In its sample, this clonotype was seen a few times. The chain has TRBV10-3 and TRBJ2-1, with 10 bases lining up with TRBD2. In germline, CDR1 is ENHRY, CDR2 SYGVKD. V gave up 3 bases and J gave up 8 bases; unmatched junction bases: 4. The CDR3 length is 14 residues. The DNA for the CDR3 is TGTGCCATCAGTGAAGCGGGAGGGCCCTATGAGCAGTTCTTC. It translates to CAISEAGGPYEQFF.

This clonotype was picked up a small number of times. The chain combines TRBV6-6 with TRBJ2-1; 8 bases line up with TRBD2. CDR1 and CDR2 (germline): MNHNY, SVGAGI (reference sequence). Trimming cost V 7 bases and J 9 bases; bases outside gene matches: 8. The CDR3 is 13 residues long. The CDR3 DNA is TGTGCCAGCATCCATCGGGAGGGGAGTGAGCAGTTCTTC. It is translated as CASIHREGSEQFF.

Many counts were recorded for this clonotype. The chain employs TRBV12-3 or TRBV12-4 and TRBJ2-1, with TRBD2 matching 8 bases. Unmatched junction bases numbered 5, after V lost 3 bases and J lost 10 bases. The CDR3 runs 13 residues. The DNA of the CDR3 is TGTGCCAGCAGTTTTTTACTAGCGGACGAGCAGTTCTTC. Translated: CASSFLLADEQFF.

The genes are TRBV13 and TRBJ2-7; D call uncertain. The CDR3 spans 15 residues. Trimming removed 3 bases from V and 6 bases from J, with 18 bases in between. Germline CDR1 is PRHDT and CDR2 is FYEKMQ (reference sequence). Here the CDR3 DNA reads TGTGCCAGCAGCTTCCTAGGGCAGTCGCGGTTCGAGCAGTACTTC. Protein product: CASSFLGQSRFEQYF.

This clonotype was found a few times. This chain connects TRBV28 to TRBJ2-1; TRBD2 is a possible D gene (6 bases). The V gene's germline CDR1 is MDHEN and CDR2 SYDVKM. Trimming took off 2 bases at V and 9 bases at J, with 11 bases between the two ends. The CDR3 contains 13 residues. Written as DNA, the CDR3 is TGTGCCAGCAGTTTACGACTAGTCCTTGAGCAGTTCTTC. Translating gives CASSLRLVLEQFF.

This clonotype was seen ten or more times. J is TRBJ1-1 and V is TRBV7-6; TRBD1 aligns across 8 bases. Germline V gene sequence: CDR1 SGHVS, CDR2 FNYEAQ. With 0 bases clipped from V and 1 base from J, the junction kept 13 bases outside the gene matches. CDR3 length: 19 residues. CDR3 amino acids: CASSLALGPGGSENTEAFF. Here the CDR3 DNA reads TGTGCCAGCAGCTTAGCGTTAGGCCCAGGGGGCAGCGAGAACACTGAAGCTTTCTTT.

This clonotype was detected a few times. This rearrangement joins TRBV6-5 to TRBJ2-1; the D is unclear. Germline CDR1 and CDR2: MNHEY and SVGAGI. The ends were cut back, 0 bases at V and 10 bases at J, with 10 bases in the middle. This CDR3 is built from 13 residues. As DNA, the CDR3 is TGTGCCAGCAGTTACTCGAGGTATGTGGAGCAGTTCTTC. It encodes CASSYSRYVEQFF.

This sequence joins TRBV15 and TRBJ1-1, with TRBD1 matching 8 bases. This CDR3 is 13 amino acids long. Germline trimming cut 1 base from V and 8 bases from J; bases unmatched to any gene: 3. CDR1 and CDR2 (germline): LNHNV, YYDKDF (reference sequence). The CDR3 is CATSRGDRIEAFF. CDR3 nucleotide sequence: TGTGCCACCAGCAGAGGGGACAGGATCGAAGCTTTCTTT. The full variable domain, rest sourced from reference TRBV15 and TRBJ1-1, is DAMVIQNPRYQVTQFGKPVTLSCSQTLNHNVMYWYQQKSSQAPKLLFHYYDKDFNNEADTPDNFQSRRPNTSFCFLDIRSPGLGDTAMYLCATSRGDRIEAFFGQGTRLTVV.

This clonotype has ten or more counts. This chain connects TRBV27 to TRBJ2-7, with 8 bases lining up with TRBD2. This CDR3 is 15 amino acids long. Unmatched junction bases numbered 7, after V lost 3 bases and J lost 3 bases. From germline, CDR1 is MNHEY and CDR2 SMNVEV (reference sequence). CDR3 protein: CASSLGLGTGYEQYF. Here the CDR3 DNA reads TGTGCCAGCAGTTTGGGACTAGGTACCGGCTACGAGCAGTACTTC.

V gene TRBV12-3 or TRBV12-4 combines with J gene TRBJ1-2; D is unresolved. The CDR3 is made up of 13 amino acids. Between the trimmed V and J ends, which lost 1 base and 1 base, there was a span of 4 bases. The CDR3 bases are TGTGCCAGCAGTTTAGACAATAACTATGGCTACACCTTC. It translates to CASSLDNNYGYTF.

The chain combines TRBV29-1 with TRBJ1-1; D uncertain. Germline-derived CDR1 and CDR2 are SQVTM and ANQGSEA. Trimming removed 1 base at V and 1 base at J, with 10 bases between. This CDR3 has 14 residues. The CDR3 here is CSVEVVPSNTEAFF. The CDR3 nucleotides read TGCAGCGTTGAAGTCGTTCCATCGAACACTGAAGCTTTCTTT.

The chain combines TRBV28 with TRBJ2-7; D gene uncertain. Trimming shortened V by 2 bases and J by 4 bases, and 6 bases separated the two germline ends. This CDR3 is 12 amino acids long. The germline V gene has CDR1 MDHEN and CDR2 SYDVKM. CDR3 in amino acids: CASSLTNYEQYF. Written as DNA, the CDR3 is TGTGCCAGCAGTTTAACTAATTACGAGCAGTACTTC.

In this sample, this clonotype turned up a few times. The DNA of the CDR3 is TGTGCCAGCTCACCCGACGACAGGGGAACTGAAGCTTTCTTT. The encoded protein is CASSPDDRGTEAFF. V usage is TRBV18 and J usage is TRBJ1-1, with TRBD1 identical over 8 bases. V lost 3 bases to trimming and J lost 5 bases; unmatched junction nucleotides: 5. This CDR3 has 14 residues. Looked up from germline, CDR1 is KGHSH and CDR2 is LQKENI.

In its sample, this clonotype was seen once. This chain links TRBV6-5 with TRBJ2-3; D might be TRBD1 (5 bases). The CDR3 consists of 12 residues. Trimming stripped 7 bases from V and 7 bases from J, with 12 bases between. Germline V lookup: CDR1 MNHEY, CDR2 SVGAGI. CDR3: CASTKGDNTQYF. The CDR3 coding sequence is TGTGCCAGCACCAAAGGGGATAATACGCAGTATTTT.

This sequence joins TRBV28 and TRBJ2-5, with a tentative D call TRBD1 (6 bases). Germline-derived CDR1 and CDR2 are MDHEN and SYDVKM. This CDR3 spans 16 amino acids. The V and J ends lost 0 bases and 1 base respectively, with 12 bases between them. Here the CDR3 DNA reads TGTGCCAGCAGTTTATGGGGGGCAGAAAGCCAAGAGACCCAGTACTTC. Amino acid sequence: CASSLWGAESQETQYF.

This clonotype has only a few counts. The rearrangement uses TRBV6-5 and TRBJ2-2, with D unresolved. Germline V gene lookup returns CDR1 MNHEY and CDR2 SVGAGI. Trimming took off 2 bases at V and 1 base at J, with 8 bases between the two ends. The CDR3 loop spans 15 amino acids. For the CDR3, the DNA is TGTGCCAGCAGTTACGAACATATGAACACCGGGGAGCTGTTTTTT. Translating gives CASSYEHMNTGELFF.

V and J are TRBV24-1 and TRBJ2-7; a possible D gene is TRBD1 (6 bases). The V end was cut by 2 bases, the J end by 2 bases, with 15 bases between. CDR3 length: 16 amino acids. Germline assignment: CDR1 KGHDR and CDR2 SFDVKD. CDR3 in amino acids: CATSDSTGLPAYEQYF. In DNA form, the CDR3 reads TGTGCCACCAGTGATTCAACAGGGCTGCCCGCCTACGAGCAGTACTTC.

This clonotype was seen only a few times. The rearrangement uses TRBV2 and TRBJ1-2; D gene unclear. CDR3 length: 11 amino acids. V lost 8 bases, J lost 4 bases, and 8 bases lay in between. Germline lookup yields CDR1 SNHLY and CDR2 FYNNEI. The CDR3 here is CASLTFYGYTF. CDR3 nucleotide sequence: TGTGCCAGCCTTACCTTCTATGGCTACACCTTC.

CDR3 sequence: CATRDKNTGELFF. DNA for the CDR3: TGTGCCACCCGGGACAAGAACACCGGGGAGCTGTTTTTT. The V and J genes are TRBV2 and TRBJ2-2; D perhaps matches TRBD1 (6 bases). The CDR3 runs 13 residues. Germline V gene lookup returns CDR1 SNHLY and CDR2 FYNNEI. The V end was cut by 10 bases, the J end by 1 base, with 10 bases between.

The gene calls are TRBV28 and TRBJ2-7; no reliable D call. The V end lost 4 bases, the J end lost 1 base, and 11 bases lay between the germline ends. Germline loops: CDR1 MDHEN, CDR2 SYDVKM. The CDR3 runs 14 residues. CDR3 DNA sequence: TGTGCCAGCAGTTCGAATGACTTTTCCTACGAGCAGTACTTC. Translated, it gives CASSSNDFSYEQYF. The variable domain in full, completed from reference TRBV28 and TRBJ2-7, reads DVKVTQSSRYLVKRTGEKVFLECVQDMDHENMFWYRQDPGLGLRLIYFSYDVKMKEKGDIPEGYSVSREKKERFSLILESASTNQTSMYLCASSSNDFSYEQYFGPGTRLTVT.

This sequence joins TRBV28 and TRBJ1-1, with a possible D match to TRBD1 (6 bases). Per the germline V gene, CDR1 is MDHEN and CDR2 is SYDVKM. The CDR3 totals 15 residues. The germline V and J ends were trimmed by 6 bases and 4 bases, with 18 bases remaining between them. The CDR3 loop is CASSQLTGIFTEAFF. CDR3 DNA: TGTGCCAGCAGCCAGTTGACAGGAATTTTCACTGAAGCTTTCTTT. The full variable domain, completed using reference TRBV28 and TRBJ1-1, is DVKVTQSSRYLVKRTGEKVFLECVQDMDHENMFWYRQDPGLGLRLIYFSYDVKMKEKGDIPEGYSVSREKKERFSLILESASTNQTSMYLCASSQLTGIFTEAFFGQGTRLTVV.

This clonotype was seen a handful of times. This chain joins TRBV11-2 and TRBJ2-7; D gene uncertain. Trimming left V 3 bases short and J 3 bases short, with 9 bases between. The germline V gene encodes CDR1 SGHAT and CDR2 FQNNGV. This CDR3 has 13 amino acids. The CDR3 region has the DNA TGTGCCAGCAGCTTCACCCCACTCTACGAGCAGTACTTC. Translated, it gives CASSFTPLYEQYF.

The rearrangement uses TRBV29-1 and TRBJ2-7, with 8 bases lining up with TRBD1. The CDR3 is made up of 14 amino acids. V lost 0 bases and J lost 4; bases outside the gene matches: 5. From germline, CDR1 is SQVTM and CDR2 ANQGSEA. CDR3 sequence reads: CSVEDRGQGYEQYF. For the CDR3, the DNA is TGCAGCGTTGAAGATCGAGGACAGGGTTACGAGCAGTACTTC.